These 8 T cell receptor beta chains share one sample of origin, sequenced in a study of T-cell memory formation after mild COVID-19. TCRdb redid the calling of the 5' RACE reads with MiXCR, one entry per CDR3 protein. The sample consists of 200,000 to 300,000 distinct CDR3 sequences, 15% of them appearing once. Sequencing used PBMCs or a T cell subset sorted from them (not recorded which). The receptor source for this set is an adult woman who had mild COVID-19 (a few samples of this study predate the infection). Cell type and time point are not known.

The V and J genes are TRBV5-6 and TRBJ2-4; TRBD1 is a possible D gene (5 bases). V lost 1 base, J lost 8 bases, and 13 bases lay in between. From germline, CDR1 is SGHDT and CDR2 YYEEEE. The CDR3 has 14 amino acids. Here the CDR3 DNA reads TGTGCCAGCAGCTTGAGGCAGGGTCGGGACATTCAGTACTTC. This encodes CASSLRQGRDIQYF. The entire variable domain, with the rest obtained from reference TRBV5-6 and TRBJ2-4, is as follows: DAGVTQSPTHLIKTRGQQVTLRCSPKSGHDTVSWYQQALGQGPQFIFQYYEEEERQRGNFPDRFSGHQFPNYSSELNVNALLLGDSALYLCASSLRQGRDIQYFGAGTRLSVL.

V is TRBV20-1 and J is TRBJ1-2, with unresolved D. Germline CDR1 DFQATT, CDR2 SNEGSKA (reference sequence). This CDR3 region has 11 residues. V lost 5 bases and J 1 base, leaving 5 bases between the germline ends. CDR3 sequence reads: CSAYNNYGYTF. As DNA, the CDR3 is TGCAGTGCTTACAATAACTATGGCTACACCTTC.

Many counts were recorded for this clonotype. The genes are TRBV29-1 and TRBJ2-2, with TRBD1 matching 7 bases. CDR3 length: 15 residues. The V gene end was trimmed by 1 base and the J gene end by 5 bases; junction bases not matched to a gene: 7. Germline V lookup: CDR1 SQVTM, CDR2 ANQGSEA. The DNA for the CDR3 is TGCAGCGTTGAAGCATACAGGGGTGGAACCGGGGAGCTGTTTTTT. This codes for CSVEAYRGGTGELFF.

CDR3 bases: TGCAGTGCTAGAGTAGGACTAGCGGCTGGGTACAATGAGCAGTTCTTC. Translation gives CSARVGLAAGYNEQFF. The chain has TRBV20-1 and TRBJ2-1; TRBD2 matches at 10 bases. The CDR3 consists of 16 residues. The germline V gene encodes CDR1 DFQATT and CDR2 SNEGSKA (reference sequence). After removal of 1 base from V and 4 bases from J, the junction contained 7 bases not matched to a gene.

This clonotype was seen only a few times. This chain uses TRBV20-1 with TRBJ2-7, with D perhaps TRBD1 (5 bases). This CDR3 has 13 residues. Germline lookup yields CDR1 DFQATT and CDR2 SNEGSKA (reference sequence). The germline V and J ends were trimmed by 0 bases and 5 bases, with 11 bases remaining between them. CDR3 region: CSARDVGQDEQYF. The CDR3 coding sequence is TGCAGTGCTAGAGATGTGGGGCAGGACGAGCAGTACTTC.

The chain couples TRBV6-5 to TRBJ2-7; D may correspond to TRBD1 or TRBD2 (5 bases each). The germline V gene has CDR1 MNHEY and CDR2 SVGAGI. Trimming took 6 bases from V and 3 from J, leaving 18 bases between them. This CDR3 spans 15 amino acids. Here the CDR3 DNA reads TGTGCCAGCAGAGGTGCCGGGACCGGTAGCTACGAGCAGTACTTC. This sequence encodes CASRGAGTGSYEQYF.

The CDR3 is CASSSWGTSGIYNEQFF. The CDR3 DNA reads as TGTGCCAGCAGCTCATGGGGGACTAGCGGTATCTACAATGAGCAGTTCTTC. This chain connects TRBV7-3 to TRBJ2-1, with 11 positions matching TRBD2. Germline assignment: CDR1 SGHTA and CDR2 FQGTGA. With 4 bases clipped from V and 3 bases from J, the junction kept 8 bases outside the gene matches. The CDR3 is 17 residues long.

This clonotype was recorded a few times. At one end, the junction sequence differs from germline, possibly due to a read error. The chain has TRBV24-1 and TRBJ2-1; 9 bases match TRBD1. This CDR3 has 14 amino acids. From germline, CDR1 is KGHDR and CDR2 SFDVKD. In nucleotides, the CDR3 is TGTGCCACCAGTGATTCGTCCGGGACAGGGTCTTGGCTCTTC. Its protein product is CATSDSSGTGSWLF.